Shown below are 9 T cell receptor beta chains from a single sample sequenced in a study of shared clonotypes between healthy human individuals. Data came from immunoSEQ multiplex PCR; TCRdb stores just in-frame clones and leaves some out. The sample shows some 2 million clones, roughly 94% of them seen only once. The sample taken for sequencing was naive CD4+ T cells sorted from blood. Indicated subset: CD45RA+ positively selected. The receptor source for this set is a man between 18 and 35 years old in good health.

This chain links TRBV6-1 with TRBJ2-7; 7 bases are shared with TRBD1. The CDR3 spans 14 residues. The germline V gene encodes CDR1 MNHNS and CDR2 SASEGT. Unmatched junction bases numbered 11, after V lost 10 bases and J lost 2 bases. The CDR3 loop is CATGFGQAAYEQYF. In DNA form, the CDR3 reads TGTGCCACCGGGTTTGGACAGGCAGCCTACGAGCAGTACTTC.

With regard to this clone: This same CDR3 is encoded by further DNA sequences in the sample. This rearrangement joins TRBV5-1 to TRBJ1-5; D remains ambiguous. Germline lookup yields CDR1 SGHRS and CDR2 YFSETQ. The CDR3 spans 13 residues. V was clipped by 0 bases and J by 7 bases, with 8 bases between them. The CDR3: CASSLEGPQPQHF. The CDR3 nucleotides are TGCGCCAGCAGCTTGGAAGGGCCCCAGCCCCAGCATTTT.

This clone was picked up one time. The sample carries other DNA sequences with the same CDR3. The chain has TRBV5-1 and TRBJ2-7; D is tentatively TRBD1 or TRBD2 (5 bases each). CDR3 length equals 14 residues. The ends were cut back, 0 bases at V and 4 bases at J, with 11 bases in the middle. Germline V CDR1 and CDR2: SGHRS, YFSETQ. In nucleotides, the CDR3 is TGCGCCAGCAGCTTGGGGCAGGGAGCATACGAGCAGTACTTC. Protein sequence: CASSLGQGAYEQYF.

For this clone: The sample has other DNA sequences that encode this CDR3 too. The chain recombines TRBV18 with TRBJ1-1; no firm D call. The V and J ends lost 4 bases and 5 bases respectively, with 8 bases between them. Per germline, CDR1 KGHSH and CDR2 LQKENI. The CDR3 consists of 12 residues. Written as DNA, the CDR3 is TGTGCCAGCTCACAAACGGGGACTGAAGCTTTCTTT. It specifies CASSQTGTEAFF. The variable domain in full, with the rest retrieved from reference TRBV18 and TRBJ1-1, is NAGVMQNPRHLVRRRGQEARLRCSPMKGHSHVYWYRQLPEEGLKFMVYLQKENIIDESGMPKERFSAEFPKEGPSILRIQQVVRGDSAAYFCASSQTGTEAFFGQGTRLTVV.

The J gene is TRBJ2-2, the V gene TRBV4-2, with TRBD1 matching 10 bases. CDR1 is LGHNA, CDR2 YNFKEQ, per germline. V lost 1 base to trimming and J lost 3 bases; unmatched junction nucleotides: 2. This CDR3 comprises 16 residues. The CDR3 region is CASSQAGTGDTGELFF. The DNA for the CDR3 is TGTGCCAGCAGCCAAGCCGGGACAGGGGACACCGGGGAGCTGTTTTTT.

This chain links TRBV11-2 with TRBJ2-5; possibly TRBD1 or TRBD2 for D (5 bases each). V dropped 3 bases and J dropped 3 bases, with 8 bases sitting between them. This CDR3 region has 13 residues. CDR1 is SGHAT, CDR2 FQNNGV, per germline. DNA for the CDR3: TGTGCCAGCAGCTTCGGGACCGAAGAGACCCAGTACTTC. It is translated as CASSFGTEETQYF.

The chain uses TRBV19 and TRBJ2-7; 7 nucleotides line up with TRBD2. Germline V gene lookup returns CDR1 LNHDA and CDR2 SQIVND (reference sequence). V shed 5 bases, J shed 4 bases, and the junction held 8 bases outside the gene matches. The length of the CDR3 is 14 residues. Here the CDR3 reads CASSPSGGLYEQYF. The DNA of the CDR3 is TGTGCCAGTAGTCCTAGCGGTGGACTTTACGAGCAGTACTTC.

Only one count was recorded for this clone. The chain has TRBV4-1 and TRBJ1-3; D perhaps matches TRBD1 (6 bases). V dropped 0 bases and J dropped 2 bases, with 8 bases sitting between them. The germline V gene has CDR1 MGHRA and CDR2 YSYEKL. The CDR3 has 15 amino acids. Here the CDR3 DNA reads TGCGCCAGCAGCCAAGATCGGACAGCTGGAAACACCATATATTTT. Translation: CASSQDRTAGNTIYF.

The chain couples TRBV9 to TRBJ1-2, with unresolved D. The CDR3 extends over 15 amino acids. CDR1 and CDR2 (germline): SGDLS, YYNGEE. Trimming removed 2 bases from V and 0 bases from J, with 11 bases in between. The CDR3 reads CASSVLERANYGYTF. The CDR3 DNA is TGTGCCAGCAGCGTCCTCGAGAGAGCTAACTATGGCTACACCTTC.